This T cell receptor beta chain stems from a study of OX40 agonist ivuxolimab in advanced cancers. Across the study: Head and neck, renal cell, melanoma or hepatocellular carcinoma were the cancers that dose-escalation patients had. Mean age approximately 61 years, range about 23 to 80; roughly 80% male. General study findings and limits: Both CD4+ and CD8+ T cell populations in blood had undergone clonal expansion by week 6 at 0.1 to 3.0 mg/kg.

With regard to this clone: Its target is not known.

The germline gives CDR1 SGHDN, CDR2 FVKESK. There are 18 residues in the CDR3. V was pared by 0 bases and J by 3 bases, with 20 bases between. Produced via immunoSEQ multiplex PCR; TCRdb's table is partial and in-frame only. Among 30,000 to 40,000 clones listed, roughly nine tenths were seen once. This TCR was sampled from an adult with an advanced solid tumor such as melanoma, head and neck, liver or kidney cancer. This chain links TRBV14 with TRBJ1-2; a weak D match, TRBD1 (6 bases). The sequences come from CD4+ or CD8+ T cells sorted from blood, collected in a trial of the OX40 agonist ivuxolimab. The CDR3 reads CASSQDSGTRTGDYGYTF. The CDR3 DNA sequence: TGTGCCAGCAGCCAAGATTCTGGGACAAGAACCGGGGACTATGGCTACACCTTC. Based on the CDR3 plus reference TRBV14 and TRBJ1-2, the full variable domain is EAGVTQFPSHSVIEKGQTVTLRCDPISGHDNLYWYRRVMGKEIKFLLHFVKESKQDESGMPNNRFLAERTGGTYSTLKVQPAELEDSGVYFCASSQDSGTRTGDYGYTFGSGTRLTVV.